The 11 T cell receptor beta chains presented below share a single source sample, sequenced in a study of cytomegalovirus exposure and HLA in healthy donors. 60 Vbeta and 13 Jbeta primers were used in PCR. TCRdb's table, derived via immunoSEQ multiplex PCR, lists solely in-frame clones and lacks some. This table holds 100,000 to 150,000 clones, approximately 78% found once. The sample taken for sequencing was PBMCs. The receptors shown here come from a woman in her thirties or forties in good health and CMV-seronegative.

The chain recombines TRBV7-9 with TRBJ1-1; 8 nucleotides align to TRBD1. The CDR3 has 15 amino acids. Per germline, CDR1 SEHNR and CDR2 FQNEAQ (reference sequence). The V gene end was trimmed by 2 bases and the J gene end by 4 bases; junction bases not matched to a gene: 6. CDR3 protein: CASSLSTGGSTEAFF. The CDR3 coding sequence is TGTGCCAGCAGCTTATCTACAGGGGGGAGCACTGAAGCTTTCTTT.

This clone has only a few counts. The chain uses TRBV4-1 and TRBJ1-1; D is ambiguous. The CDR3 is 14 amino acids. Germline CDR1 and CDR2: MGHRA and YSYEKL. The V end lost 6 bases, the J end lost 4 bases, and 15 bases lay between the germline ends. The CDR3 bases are TGCGCCAGCAGTTTAAGCCGGGGAGGCACTGAAGCTTTCTTT. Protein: CASSLSRGGTEAFF.

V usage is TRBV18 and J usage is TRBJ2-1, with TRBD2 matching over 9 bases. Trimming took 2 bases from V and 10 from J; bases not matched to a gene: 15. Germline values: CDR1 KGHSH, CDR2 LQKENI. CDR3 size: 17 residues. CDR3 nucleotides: TGTGCCAGCTCACCATCCTTGGGACTAGCTCCAAAGGCAGAGCAGTTCTTC. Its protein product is CASSPSLGLAPKAEQFF.

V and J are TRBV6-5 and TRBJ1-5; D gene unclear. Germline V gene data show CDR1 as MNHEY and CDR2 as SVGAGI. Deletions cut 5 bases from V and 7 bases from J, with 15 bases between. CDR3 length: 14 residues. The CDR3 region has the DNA TGTGCCAGCAGTGCCTTAGCCGCGGGGCAGCCCCAGCATTTT. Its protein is CASSALAAGQPQHF.

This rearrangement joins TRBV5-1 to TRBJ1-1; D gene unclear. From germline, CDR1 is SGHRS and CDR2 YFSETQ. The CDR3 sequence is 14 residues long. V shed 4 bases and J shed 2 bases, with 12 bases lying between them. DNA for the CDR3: TGCGCCAGCAGCCCCCAAGGGAGAAACACTGAAGCTTTCTTT. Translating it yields CASSPQGRNTEAFF.

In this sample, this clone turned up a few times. This CDR3 is CASSETGYEQYF. CDR3 coding DNA: TGTGCCAGCAGTGAGACAGGCTACGAGCAGTACTTC. This chain uses TRBV28 with TRBJ2-7; maybe TRBD1 (6 bases). Trimming stripped 5 bases from V and 3 bases from J, with 8 bases between. Germline-derived CDR1 and CDR2 are MDHEN and SYDVKM. The CDR3 consists of 12 residues. Looking up the rest from reference TRBV28 and TRBJ2-7 gives the full variable domain: DVKVTQSSRYLVKRTGEKVFLECVQDMDHENMFWYRQDPGLGLRLIYFSYDVKMKEKGDIPEGYSVSREKKERFSLILESASTNQTSMYLCASSETGYEQYFGPGTRLTVT.

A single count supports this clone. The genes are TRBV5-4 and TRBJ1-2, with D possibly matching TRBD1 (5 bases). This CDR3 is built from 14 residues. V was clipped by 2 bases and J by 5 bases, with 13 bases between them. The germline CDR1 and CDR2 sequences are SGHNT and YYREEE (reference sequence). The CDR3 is CASSFSGWGYGYTF. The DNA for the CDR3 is TGTGCCAGCAGCTTTTCAGGGTGGGGATATGGCTACACCTTC.

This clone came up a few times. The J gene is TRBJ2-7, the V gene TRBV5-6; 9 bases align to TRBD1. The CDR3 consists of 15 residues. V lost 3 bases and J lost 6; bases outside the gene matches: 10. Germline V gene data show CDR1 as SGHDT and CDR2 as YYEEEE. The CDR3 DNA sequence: TGTGCCAGCAGCTCGGCCCCGGGACAGGGTGTCGAGCAGTACTTC. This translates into CASSSAPGQGVEQYF.

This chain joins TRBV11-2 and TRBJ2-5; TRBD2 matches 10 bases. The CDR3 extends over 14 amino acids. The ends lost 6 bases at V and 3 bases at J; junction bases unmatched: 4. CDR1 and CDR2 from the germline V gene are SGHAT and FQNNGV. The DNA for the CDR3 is TGTGCCAGCAGTCTCCTAGCGGGAGAAGAGACCCAGTACTTC. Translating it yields CASSLLAGEETQYF.

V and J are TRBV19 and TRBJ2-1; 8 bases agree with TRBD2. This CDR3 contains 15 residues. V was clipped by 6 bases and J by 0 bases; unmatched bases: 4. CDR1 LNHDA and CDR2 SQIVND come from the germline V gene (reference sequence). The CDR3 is CASSLAGSSYNEQFF. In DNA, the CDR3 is TGTGCCAGTAGCTTAGCGGGAAGCTCCTACAATGAGCAGTTCTTC.

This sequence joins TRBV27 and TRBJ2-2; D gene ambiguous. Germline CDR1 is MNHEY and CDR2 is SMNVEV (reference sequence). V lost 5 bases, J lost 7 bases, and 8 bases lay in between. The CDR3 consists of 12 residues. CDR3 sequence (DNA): TGTGCCAGCAGTCCCCGTTACGGGGAGCTGTTTTTT. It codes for CASSPRYGELFF.